The clone carrying this T cell receptor beta chain was counted between two and nine times. Other DNA sequences within the sample encode an identical CDR3. These data belong to a study of shared clonotypes between healthy human individuals. With 6 bases removed from V and 0 bases from J, the gap between germline ends came to 11 bases. The CDR3 loop spans 14 amino acids. Germline CDR1 is SEHNR and CDR2 is FQNEAQ (reference sequence). Assay used: immunoSEQ multiplex PCR; TCRdb lists only in-frame clones, some missing. The table includes millions of clones, just over 90% detected once. This receptor was obtained from a man aged 18 to 29 in good health. V usage is TRBV7-9 and J usage is TRBJ1-1; TRBD1 might be the D (5 bases). Sequencing was done on a sample of naive CD4+ T cells sorted from blood. Subset noted: CD45RA+ positively selected. This CDR3 reads CASSIGGVNTEAFF. CDR3 DNA sequence: TGTGCCAGCAGTATCGGAGGGGTGAACACTGAAGCTTTCTTT.